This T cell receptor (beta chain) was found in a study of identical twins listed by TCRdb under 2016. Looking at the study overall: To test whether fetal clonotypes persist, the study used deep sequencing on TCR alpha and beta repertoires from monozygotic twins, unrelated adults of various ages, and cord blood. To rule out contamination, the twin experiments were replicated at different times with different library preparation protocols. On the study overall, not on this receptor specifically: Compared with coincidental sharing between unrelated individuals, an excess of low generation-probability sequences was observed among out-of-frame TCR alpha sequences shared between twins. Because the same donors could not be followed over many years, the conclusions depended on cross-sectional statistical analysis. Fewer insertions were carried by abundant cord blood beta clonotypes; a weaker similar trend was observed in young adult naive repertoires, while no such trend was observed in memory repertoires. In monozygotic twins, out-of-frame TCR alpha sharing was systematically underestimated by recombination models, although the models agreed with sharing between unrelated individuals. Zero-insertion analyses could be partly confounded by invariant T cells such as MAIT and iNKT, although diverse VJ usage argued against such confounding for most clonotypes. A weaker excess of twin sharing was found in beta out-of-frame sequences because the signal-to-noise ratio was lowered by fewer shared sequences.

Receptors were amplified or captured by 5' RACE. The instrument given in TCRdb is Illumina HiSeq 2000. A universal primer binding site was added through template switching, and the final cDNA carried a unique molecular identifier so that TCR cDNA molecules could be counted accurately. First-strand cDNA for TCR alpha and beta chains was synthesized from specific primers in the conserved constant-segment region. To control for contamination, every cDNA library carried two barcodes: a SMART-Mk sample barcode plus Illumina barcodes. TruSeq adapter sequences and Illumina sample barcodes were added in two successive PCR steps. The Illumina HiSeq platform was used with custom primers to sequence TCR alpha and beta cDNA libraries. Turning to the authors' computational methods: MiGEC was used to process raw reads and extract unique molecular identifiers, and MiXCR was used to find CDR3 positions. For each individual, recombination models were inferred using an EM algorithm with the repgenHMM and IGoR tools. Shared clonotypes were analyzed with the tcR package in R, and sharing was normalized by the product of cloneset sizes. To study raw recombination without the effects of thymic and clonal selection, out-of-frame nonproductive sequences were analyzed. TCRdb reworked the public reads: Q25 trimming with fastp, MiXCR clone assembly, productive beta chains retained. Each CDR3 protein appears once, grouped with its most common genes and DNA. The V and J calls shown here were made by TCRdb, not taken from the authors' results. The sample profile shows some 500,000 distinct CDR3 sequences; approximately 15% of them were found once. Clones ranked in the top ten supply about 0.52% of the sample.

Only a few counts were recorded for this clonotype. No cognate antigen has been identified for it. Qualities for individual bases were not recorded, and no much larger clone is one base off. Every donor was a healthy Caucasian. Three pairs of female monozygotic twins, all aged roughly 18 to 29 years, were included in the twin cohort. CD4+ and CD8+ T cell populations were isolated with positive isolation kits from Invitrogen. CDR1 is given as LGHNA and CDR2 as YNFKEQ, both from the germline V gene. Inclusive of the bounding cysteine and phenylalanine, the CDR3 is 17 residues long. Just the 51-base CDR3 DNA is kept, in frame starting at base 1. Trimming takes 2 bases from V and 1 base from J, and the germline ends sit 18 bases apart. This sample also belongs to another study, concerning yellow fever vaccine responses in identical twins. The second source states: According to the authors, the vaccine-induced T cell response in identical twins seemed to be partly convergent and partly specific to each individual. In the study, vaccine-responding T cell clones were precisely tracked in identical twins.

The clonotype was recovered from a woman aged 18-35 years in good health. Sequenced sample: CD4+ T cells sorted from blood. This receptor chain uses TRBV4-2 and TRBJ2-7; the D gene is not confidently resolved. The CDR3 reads CASSQSFARVDSYEQYF. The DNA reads TGTGCCAGCAGCCAATCATTCGCCCGGGTAGATTCCTACGAGCAGTACTTC.